What follows are 18 T cell receptor beta chains derived from one specimen sequenced in a study of TIL therapy for anti-PD-1-resistant metastatic lung cancer. The time point is: pre-treatment sample, taken before nivolumab and TIL therapy. The libraries were made with immunoSEQ v3. Sequencing was performed with immunoSEQ multiplex PCR; in TCRdb, only in-frame clones are kept and a portion is missing. There are about 52,000 clones in the sample; roughly 85% occur only once, and about 5% lies in the top ten. Sample: blood, taken at baseline. The receptors stem from a woman aged 30-85 years with non-small cell lung cancer.

The V gene is TRBV14, the J gene TRBJ2-7; 7 positions match TRBD2. Germline trimming cut 8 bases from V and 3 bases from J; bases unmatched to any gene: 16. The CDR3 length is 16 residues. Germline CDR1 and CDR2: SGHDN and FVKESK. Written as DNA, the CDR3 is TGTGCCAGCTCCCTGGGGGGGGGAGGAACAAACTACGAGCAGTACTTC. Its translation: CASSLGGGGTNYEQYF.

A word on this clone: Relative to the germline gene, one junction end is altered; a read error may explain this. This chain uses TRBV5-1 with TRBJ2-7; no firm D call. Germline V gene lookup returns CDR1 SGHRS and CDR2 YFSETQ. This CDR3 spans 16 amino acids. In DNA, the CDR3 is TGTGCCAGCACCTTGGTCGAGGCAGGCCCCTCTGGCGAGCAGTACTTC. This sequence encodes CASTLVEAGPSGEQYF.

The chain joins TRBV25-1 to TRBJ2-7; a weak D match, TRBD1 (7 bases). CDR1 is MGHDK, CDR2 SYGVNS, per germline. V shed 6 bases and J shed 1 base, with 13 bases lying between them. The CDR3 contains 14 residues. The CDR3 DNA is TGTGCCAGCAGCGCAGGGGGGACTTCCTACGAGCAGTACTTC. This translates into CASSAGGTSYEQYF.

The V call is TRBV19, the J call TRBJ1-1; unclear D gene. Germline V lookup: CDR1 LNHDA, CDR2 SQIVND (reference sequence). Trimming removed 6 bases at V and 0 bases at J, with 23 bases between. This CDR3 spans 18 amino acids. CDR3 residues: CASSPIGLAPKLNTEAFF. DNA for the CDR3: TGTGCCAGTAGCCCAATAGGTTTAGCTCCAAAACTGAACACTGAAGCTTTCTTT.

This chain connects TRBV19 to TRBJ2-6; D is uncertain. The V gene lost 5 bases and the J gene lost 0 bases, with 11 bases spanning the gap. Per the germline V gene, CDR1 is LNHDA and CDR2 is SQIVND (reference sequence). The length of the CDR3 is 16 residues. CDR3 sequence: CASSGFTGSGANVLTF. In nucleotides, the CDR3 is TGTGCCAGTAGTGGGTTTACTGGCTCTGGGGCCAACGTCCTGACTTTC. The whole variable domain, filled in from reference TRBV19 and TRBJ2-6, reads DGGITQSPKYLFRKEGQNVTLSCEQNLNHDAMYWYRQDPGQGLRLIYYSQIVNDFQKGDIAEGYSVSREKKESFPLTVTSAQKNPTAFYLCASSGFTGSGANVLTFGAGSRLTVL.

This rearrangement joins TRBV7-2 to TRBJ2-5; D is perhaps TRBD1 or TRBD2 (5 bases each). V lost 6 bases and J lost 1, with 12 bases in between. Germline lookup yields CDR1 SGHTA and CDR2 FQGNSA. The CDR3 is made up of 14 amino acids. CDR3 DNA: TGTGCCAGCAGTTTTCCCGGGACCCAAGAGACCCAGTACTTC. This codes for CASSFPGTQETQYF.

This clone was counted only a few times. The chain has TRBV5-6 and TRBJ1-2; D is unclear. Germline V gives CDR1 SGHDT, CDR2 YYEEEE. V was cut by 6 bases and J by 5 bases, with 11 bases left in between. This CDR3 region has 12 residues. As DNA, the CDR3 is TGTGCCAGCAATCAAGGTCCATATGGCTACACCTTC. Translation gives CASNQGPYGYTF.

This clone showed up just once. The CDR3 sequence: CSVEVLGDTQYF. DNA of the CDR3: TGCAGCGTTGAAGTTTTGGGAGATACGCAGTATTTT. The chain combines TRBV29-1 with TRBJ2-3, with unresolved D. Germline CDR1 SQVTM, CDR2 ANQGSEA. V was shortened by 1 base and J by 5 bases, with 7 bases between the two germline ends. The CDR3 is 12 residues long.

CDR3: CASRGGGPLGEQYF. The CDR3 DNA reads as TGTGCCAGCAGGGGCGGGGGCCCCCTAGGCGAGCAGTACTTC. The gene calls are TRBV6-5 and TRBJ2-5; TRBD2 might be the D (7 bases). TRBJ2-7 matches the DNA end more closely, so the J call is doubtful. CDR1 and CDR2 from the germline V gene are MNHEY and SVGAGI. This CDR3 is 14 amino acids long.

The genes are TRBV4-1 and TRBJ1-1, with 9 bases matching TRBD1. In germline, CDR1 is MGHRA, CDR2 YSYEKL. J lost 1 base, V lost 4 bases, and 7 bases had no gene match. This CDR3 is built from 16 residues. The CDR3: CASSRETGGGNTEAFF. Here the CDR3 DNA reads TGCGCCAGCAGCCGTGAGACAGGGGGTGGGAACACTGAAGCTTTCTTT.

This clone came up a few times. The chain has TRBV27 and TRBJ1-6, with a tentative D call TRBD1 (5 bases). This CDR3 is 17 amino acids long. Trimming left V 3 bases short and J 5 bases short, with 17 bases between. CDR1 is MNHEY, CDR2 SMNVEV, per germline (reference sequence). The CDR3 sequence is CASSFDRTGTHNSPLHF. In DNA form, the CDR3 reads TGTGCCAGCAGTTTCGATCGGACCGGGACCCATAATTCACCCCTCCACTTT.

J is TRBJ1-2 and V is TRBV14; no reliable D call. The germline V gene encodes CDR1 SGHDN and CDR2 FVKESK. This CDR3 has 16 amino acids. V lost 0 bases to trimming and J lost 2 bases, with 13 bases between them. In nucleotides, the CDR3 is TGTGCCAGCAGCCAAGACTTCGGGCGACGAAACTATGGCTACACCTTC. This sequence encodes CASSQDFGRRNYGYTF.

The V and J genes are TRBV15 and TRBJ2-7; tentative D call: TRBD2 (7 bases). Germline values: CDR1 LNHNV, CDR2 YYDKDF (reference sequence). The CDR3 loop spans 16 amino acids. V lost 1 base and J 2 bases, leaving 15 bases between the germline ends. This CDR3 reads CATSRGRGARTYEQYF. CDR3 DNA sequence: TGTGCCACCAGCAGAGGTCGGGGGGCCCGGACCTACGAGCAGTACTTC.

The chain combines TRBV5-1 with TRBJ2-5, with 14 bases that match TRBD2. Germline CDR1 SGHRS, CDR2 YFSETQ. Losses at the gene ends were 0 bases for V and 5 bases for J; bases not matched to a gene: 3. The length of the CDR3 is 16 residues. CDR3 nucleotide sequence: TGCGCCAGCAGCTTGGGACTAGCGGGAGGGCGGGAGACCCAGTACTTC. Residues: CASSLGLAGGRETQYF.

The V gene is TRBV5-5, the J gene TRBJ2-3; 8 positions match TRBD2. Germline CDR1 reads SGHKS; CDR2 reads YYEKEE (reference sequence). The ends lost 2 bases at V and 1 base at J; junction bases unmatched: 6. The CDR3 contains 16 residues. In nucleotides, the CDR3 is TGTGCCAGCAGCTTAAATCCCGGGGGGGGCACAGATACGCAGTATTTT. Translation gives CASSLNPGGGTDTQYF.

This clone was observed a single time. The chain employs TRBV10-3 and TRBJ2-2; D tentatively fits TRBD1 or TRBD2 (5 bases each). Deletions cut 7 bases from V and 7 bases from J, with 19 bases between. The germline V gene encodes CDR1 ENHRY and CDR2 SYGVKD. The CDR3 totals 15 residues. The CDR3 sequence is CAIKVGPTDVGELFF. The CDR3 region has the DNA TGTGCCATCAAGGTGGGACCAACTGATGTCGGGGAGCTGTTTTTT.

V is TRBV11-2 and J is TRBJ2-7; no definite D call. V shed 2 bases and J shed 7 bases, with 6 bases lying between them. The CDR3 consists of 11 residues. In germline, CDR1 is SGHAT, CDR2 FQNNGV. The CDR3 coding sequence is TGTGCCAGCAGCTTATTCACAGAGCAGTACTTC. Encoded protein: CASSLFTEQYF.

The V and J genes are TRBV30 and TRBJ2-2; D may be TRBD2 (5 bases). The CDR3 contains 14 residues. Trimming shortened V by 1 base and J by 5 bases, and 11 bases separated the two germline ends. The germline V gene has CDR1 GTSNPN and CDR2 SVGIG (reference sequence). The CDR3 DNA sequence: TGTGCCTGGAGTGCCCCTAGCTGGACCGGGGAGCTGTTTTTT. This codes for CAWSAPSWTGELFF.